Listed below are T cell receptor beta chains from one sample, sequenced in a study of CD8+ T cells in alopecia areata. TCRdb's copy holds only in-frame clones and misses some; the assay was immunoSEQ multiplex PCR. The table has 170,000 or so clones, around three fifths seen once; the top ten hold roughly 0.85%. The sequencing used CD4+ T cells sorted from blood, collected at week 4, from a patient treated with tofacitinib. These TCRs come from a human donor with alopecia areata. Each CDR3 is given without its conserved first and last residue. The order of the fields is J gene, clone size, V gene, CDR3 protein. Rows may omit the clone size; those that give it use once, few, many or a size class.

TRBJ2-4,.,TRBV29-1,SAFGGQGGNIQY
TRBJ1-2,.,TRBV5-4,ASSFPPRDRRGYT
TRBJ2-3,few,TRBV29-1,SVEVDSTDTQY
TRBJ2-7,.,TRBV7-9,ASSPQLGQRNYEQY
TRBJ2-7,few,TRBV2,ASSHRDRVYEQY
TRBJ1-1,.,TRBV5-6,ASSLDRGTEAF
TRBJ1-4,once,TRBV5-1,ASSAGLGEKLF
TRBJ2-7,.,TRBV4-3,ASSQVAGGRSEQY
TRBJ1-6,.,TRBV12-5,ASGFQGRNSPLH
TRBJ2-1,.,TRBV9,ASSVAGSQHNEQF
TRBJ1-1,few,TRBV7-2,ASSRDPGRTEAF
TRBJ2-7,few,TRBV27,ASRSLQVGSSYEQY
TRBJ2-5,.,TRBV5-4,AAAGGGPRETQY
TRBJ2-7,.,TRBV5-1,ASSLGEGLGEQY
TRBJ1-2,few,TRBV4-3,ASSQEAKGGYT
TRBJ1-2,.,TRBV30,AWSQRGQGYT
TRBJ2-2,.,TRBV6-1,ASSELPGSKNTGELF
TRBJ1-2,.,TRBV30,AWRPLGNYGYT
TRBJ1-6,.,TRBV5-1,ASSHRTGPDSPLH
TRBJ2-3,few,TRBV18,ASSPTGSTDTQY
TRBJ1-6,.,TRBV25-1,ASSDPTQGSYNSPLH
TRBJ2-3,.,TRBV30,AWSQPGRVTDTQY
TRBJ2-5,.,TRBV30,AWRAGGPGVEH
TRBJ2-5,.,TRBV5-6,ASSFPGLETQY
TRBJ2-1,.,TRBV30,AWSDPSGGPLSYNEQF
TRBJ1-4,.,TRBV23-1,ASSQSVELRRKLF
TRBJ2-7,few,TRBV27,ASAGTRSYEQY
TRBJ1-2,.,TRBV29-1,SVEGGRVDYT
TRBJ2-5,.,TRBV29-1,SVRTEVWTQY
TRBJ1-1,.,TRBV7-3,ASSSRDNTEAF
TRBJ1-5,few,TRBV4-1,ASSQQDRDQPQH
TRBJ1-2,.,TRBV7-3,ASSFREGHGYT
TRBJ2-7,.,TRBV5-6,ASSPTPKGRYEQY
TRBJ2-1,.,TRBV18,ASSQSRDSNEQF
TRBJ2-1,few,TRBV10-3,AISPDWSYNEQF
TRBJ2-7,.,TRBV5-1,ASSLAGSSYEQY
TRBJ2-3,.,TRBV6-6,ASSYSIDTQY
TRBJ2-1,.,TRBV27,ASSLGRGDEQF
TRBJ2-5,.,TRBV20-1,SARDLETQY
TRBJ1-2,once,TRBV19,ASSILTGGYT
TRBJ2-3,.,TRBV5-4,ASSFPSTDTQY
TRBJ2-5,.,TRBV30,AWSARETQY
TRBJ2-1,.,TRBV29-1,SETESSYNEQF
TRBJ1-2,.,TRBV30,AWSVSQRGGYT
TRBJ2-2,.,TRBV5-1,ASSLEWTGELF
TRBJ1-4,.,TRBV30,AWSNGRLIEKLF
TRBJ1-1,.,TRBV30,AWSRDLNTEAF
TRBJ1-1,.,TRBV5-1,ASGMTGMNTEAF
TRBJ1-2,.,TRBV30,AWSEHTGGWYGYT
TRBJ1-6,few,TRBV19,ASSITGDNSPLH
TRBJ1-1,.,TRBV30,AWSWGANTEAF